The T cell receptor (beta chain) under discussion was sequenced for a study of cytomegalovirus exposure and HLA in healthy donors. General observations from the study: A later analysis reportedly identified an Asian-associated ancestry cluster as carrying fewer N-insertions than the roughly 700-donor mean. Relative to equally common others, HLA-associated TCR beta chains showed greater clonal expansion in a later analysis. Data from an earlier analysis indicated that most TCR beta V segments were productive either about 87% or about 30% of the time.

This CDR3 is 12 amino acids long. The ends were cut back, 10 bases at V and 4 bases at J, with 12 bases in the middle. The germline V gene has CDR1 ENHRY and CDR2 SYGVKD. Among the donors, all were healthy bone marrow donors. The PCR was carried out with 60 Vbeta primers and 13 Jbeta primers. Repertoires were generated with immunoSEQ multiplex PCR, while TCRdb's copy carries only in-frame clones and drops some. The sample has under 200,000 clones; around three quarters are singletons. For this clone: Its antigen remains unidentified.

This receptor was taken from a man aged 50 or older in good health and CMV-seropositive. The sequenced sample was PBMCs. The gene calls are TRBV10-3 and TRBJ2-3, with a weak D call TRBD1 (6 bases). Here the CDR3 reads CATRPGADTQYF. The CDR3 nucleotides are TGTGCCACCCGGCCAGGGGCAGATACGCAGTATTTT.